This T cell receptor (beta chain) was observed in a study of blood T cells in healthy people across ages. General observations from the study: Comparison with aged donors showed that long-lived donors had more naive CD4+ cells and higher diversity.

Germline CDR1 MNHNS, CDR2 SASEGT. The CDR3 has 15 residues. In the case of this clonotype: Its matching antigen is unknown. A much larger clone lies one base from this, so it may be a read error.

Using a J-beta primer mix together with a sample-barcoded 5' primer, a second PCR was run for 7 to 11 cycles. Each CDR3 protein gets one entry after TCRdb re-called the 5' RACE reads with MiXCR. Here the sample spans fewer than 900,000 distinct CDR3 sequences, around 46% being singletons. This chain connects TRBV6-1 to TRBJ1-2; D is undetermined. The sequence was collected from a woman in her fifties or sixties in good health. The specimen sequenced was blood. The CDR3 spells CTSRQDGNVNYGYTF. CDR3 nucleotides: TGTACCAGCAGGCAAGACGGCAATGTTAACTATGGCTACACCTTC.